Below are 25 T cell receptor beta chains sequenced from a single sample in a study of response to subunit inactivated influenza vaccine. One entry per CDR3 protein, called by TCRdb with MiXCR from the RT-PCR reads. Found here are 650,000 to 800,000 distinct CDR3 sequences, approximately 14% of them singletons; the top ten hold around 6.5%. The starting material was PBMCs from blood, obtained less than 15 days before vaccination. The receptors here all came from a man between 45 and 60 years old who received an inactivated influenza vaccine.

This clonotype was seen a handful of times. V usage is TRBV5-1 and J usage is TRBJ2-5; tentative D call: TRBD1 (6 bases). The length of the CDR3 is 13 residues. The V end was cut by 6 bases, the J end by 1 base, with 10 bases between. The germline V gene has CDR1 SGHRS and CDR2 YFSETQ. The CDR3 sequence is CASKGQPQETQYF. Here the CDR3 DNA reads TGCGCCAGCAAAGGACAGCCCCAAGAGACCCAGTACTTC.

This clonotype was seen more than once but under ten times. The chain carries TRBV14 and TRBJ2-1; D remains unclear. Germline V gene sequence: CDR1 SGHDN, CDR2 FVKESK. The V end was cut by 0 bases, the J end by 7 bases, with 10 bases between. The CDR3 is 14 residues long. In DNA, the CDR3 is TGTGCCAGCAGCCAAGAATGGGTTTTGAATGAGCAGTTCTTC. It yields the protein CASSQEWVLNEQFF.

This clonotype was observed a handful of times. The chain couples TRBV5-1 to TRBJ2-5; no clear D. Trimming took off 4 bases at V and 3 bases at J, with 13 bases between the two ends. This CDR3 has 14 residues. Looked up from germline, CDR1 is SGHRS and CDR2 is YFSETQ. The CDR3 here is CASSQGRLKETQYF. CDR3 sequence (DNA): TGCGCCAGCAGCCAAGGACGGTTGAAAGAGACCCAGTACTTC.

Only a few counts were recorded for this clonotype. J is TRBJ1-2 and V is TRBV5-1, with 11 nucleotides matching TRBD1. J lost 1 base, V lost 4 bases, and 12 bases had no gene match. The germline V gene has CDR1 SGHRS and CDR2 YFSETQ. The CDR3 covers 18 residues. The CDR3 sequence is CASSREVGQGVYNYGYTF. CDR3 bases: TGCGCCAGCAGCCGGGAAGTGGGACAGGGGGTGTATAACTATGGCTACACCTTC. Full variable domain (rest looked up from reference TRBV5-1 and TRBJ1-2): KAGVTQTPRYLIKTRGQQVTLSCSPISGHRSVSWYQQTPGQGLQFLFEYFSETQRNKGNFPGRFSGRQFSNSRSEMNVSTLELGDSALYLCASSREVGQGVYNYGYTFGSGTRLTVV.

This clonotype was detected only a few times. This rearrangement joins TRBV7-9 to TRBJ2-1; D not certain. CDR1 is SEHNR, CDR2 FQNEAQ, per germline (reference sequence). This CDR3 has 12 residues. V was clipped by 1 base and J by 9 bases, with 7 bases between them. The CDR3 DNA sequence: TGTGCCAGCAGCTTAGGTCCCGCTGAGCAGTTCTTC. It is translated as CASSLGPAEQFF.

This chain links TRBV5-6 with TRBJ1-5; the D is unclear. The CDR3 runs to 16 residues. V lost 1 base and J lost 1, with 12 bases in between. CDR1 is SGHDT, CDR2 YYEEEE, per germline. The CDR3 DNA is TGTGCCAGCAGCTTGCGACGGCAGGCGAGCAATCAGCCCCAGCATTTT. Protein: CASSLRRQASNQPQHF.

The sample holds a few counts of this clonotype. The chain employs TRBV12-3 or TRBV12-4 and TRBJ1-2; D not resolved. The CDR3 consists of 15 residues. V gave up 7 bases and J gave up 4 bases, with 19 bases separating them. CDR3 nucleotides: TGTGCCAGCAAAAGTGTGGGAGGATCTCTCTATGGCTACACCTTC. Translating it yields CASKSVGGSLYGYTF.

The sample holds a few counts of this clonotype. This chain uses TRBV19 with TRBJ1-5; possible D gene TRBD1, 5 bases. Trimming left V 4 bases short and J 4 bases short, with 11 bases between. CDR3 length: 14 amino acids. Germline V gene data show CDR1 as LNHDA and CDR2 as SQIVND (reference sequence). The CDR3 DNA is TGTGCCAGTAGTAAGCAGGGCCCGAATCAGCCCCAGCATTTT. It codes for CASSKQGPNQPQHF.

CDR3 in amino acids: CSAPGTGGYEQFF. CDR3 sequence (DNA): TGCAGTGCTCCCGGGACAGGGGGCTATGAGCAGTTCTTC. The chain couples TRBV20-1 to TRBJ2-1; 12 positions agree with TRBD1. Unmatched junction bases numbered 4, after V lost 5 bases and J lost 8 bases. The CDR3 has 13 amino acids. Germline V gene data show CDR1 as DFQATT and CDR2 as SNEGSKA (reference sequence).

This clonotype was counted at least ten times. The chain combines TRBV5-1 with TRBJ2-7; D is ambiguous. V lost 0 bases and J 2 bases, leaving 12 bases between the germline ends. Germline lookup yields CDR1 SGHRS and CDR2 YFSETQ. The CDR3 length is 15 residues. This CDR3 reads CASSLGGGLTYEQYF. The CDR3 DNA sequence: TGCGCCAGCAGCTTGGGTGGCGGTTTAACCTACGAGCAGTACTTC.

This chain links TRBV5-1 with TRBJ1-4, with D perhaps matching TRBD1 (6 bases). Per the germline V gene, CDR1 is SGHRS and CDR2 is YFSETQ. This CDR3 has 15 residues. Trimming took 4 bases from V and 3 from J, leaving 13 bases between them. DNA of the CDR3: TGCGCCAGCAGCCTGGAGGGGGTCGCTAATGAAAAACTGTTTTTT. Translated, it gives CASSLEGVANEKLFF. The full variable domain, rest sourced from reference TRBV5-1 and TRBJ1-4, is KAGVTQTPRYLIKTRGQQVTLSCSPISGHRSVSWYQQTPGQGLQFLFEYFSETQRNKGNFPGRFSGRQFSNSRSEMNVSTLELGDSALYLCASSLEGVANEKLFFGSGTQLSVL.

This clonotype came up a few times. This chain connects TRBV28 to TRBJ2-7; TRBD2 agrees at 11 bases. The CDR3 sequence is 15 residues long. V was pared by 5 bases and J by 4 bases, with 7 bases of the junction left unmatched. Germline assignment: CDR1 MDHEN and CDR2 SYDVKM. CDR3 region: CASSPGLAEGYEQYF. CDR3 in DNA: TGTGCCAGCAGTCCGGGACTAGCGGAGGGGTACGAGCAGTACTTC.

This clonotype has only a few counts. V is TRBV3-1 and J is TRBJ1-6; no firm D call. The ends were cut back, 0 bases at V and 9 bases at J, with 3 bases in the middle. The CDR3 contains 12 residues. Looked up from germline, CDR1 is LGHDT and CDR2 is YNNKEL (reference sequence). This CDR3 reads CASSQEVSPLHF. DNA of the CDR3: TGTGCCAGCAGCCAAGAGGTTTCACCCCTCCACTTT.

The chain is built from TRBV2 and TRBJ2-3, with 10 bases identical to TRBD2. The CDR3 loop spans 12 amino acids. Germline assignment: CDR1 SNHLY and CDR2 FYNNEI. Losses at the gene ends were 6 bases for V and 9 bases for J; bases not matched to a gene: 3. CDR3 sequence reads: CASRPLAGTQYF. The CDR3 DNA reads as TGTGCCAGCAGACCACTAGCGGGGACGCAGTATTTT.

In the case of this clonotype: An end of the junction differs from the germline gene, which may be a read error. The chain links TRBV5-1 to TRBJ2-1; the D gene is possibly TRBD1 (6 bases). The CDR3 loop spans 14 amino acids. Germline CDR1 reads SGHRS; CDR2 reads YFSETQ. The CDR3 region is CASSSDHNDRSLVF. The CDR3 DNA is TGCGCCAGCAGCTCCGATCACAATGACAGGTCCCTTGTCTTC. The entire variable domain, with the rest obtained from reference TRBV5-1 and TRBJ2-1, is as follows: KAGVTQTPRYLIKTRGQQVTLSCSPISGHRSVSWYQQTPGQGLQFLFEYFSETQRNKGNFPGRFSGRQFSNSRSEMNVSTLELGDSALYLCASSSDHNDRSLVFGPGTRLTVL.

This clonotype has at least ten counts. The CDR3 is CASSLTSGGPDTQYF. The CDR3 bases are TGCGCCAGCAGCTTGACTAGCGGGGGCCCAGATACGCAGTATTTT. The chain has TRBV5-1 and TRBJ2-3, with 11 positions matching TRBD2. The CDR3 has 15 amino acids. Germline CDR1 and CDR2: SGHRS and YFSETQ. Unmatched junction bases numbered 2, after V lost 1 base and J lost 4 bases.

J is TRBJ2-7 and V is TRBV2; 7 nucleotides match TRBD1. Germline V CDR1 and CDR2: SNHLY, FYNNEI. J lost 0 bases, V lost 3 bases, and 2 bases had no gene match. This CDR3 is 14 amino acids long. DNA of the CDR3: TGTGCCAGCAGTGATCGGGACAGCTCCTACGAGCAGTACTTC. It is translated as CASSDRDSSYEQYF.

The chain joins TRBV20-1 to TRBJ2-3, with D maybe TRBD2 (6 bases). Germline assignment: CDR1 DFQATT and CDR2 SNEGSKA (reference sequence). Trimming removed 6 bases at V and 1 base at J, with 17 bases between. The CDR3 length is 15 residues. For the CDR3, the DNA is TGCAGTGCCCAAATGGTAACGGGGGGCACAGATACGCAGTATTTT. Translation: CSAQMVTGGTDTQYF.

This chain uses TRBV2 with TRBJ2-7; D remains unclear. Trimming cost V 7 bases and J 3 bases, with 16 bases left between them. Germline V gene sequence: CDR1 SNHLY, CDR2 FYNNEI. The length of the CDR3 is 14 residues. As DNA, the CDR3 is TGTGCCAGCACTCCCGACTCGCCCTTCTACGAGCAGTACTTC. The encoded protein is CASTPDSPFYEQYF.

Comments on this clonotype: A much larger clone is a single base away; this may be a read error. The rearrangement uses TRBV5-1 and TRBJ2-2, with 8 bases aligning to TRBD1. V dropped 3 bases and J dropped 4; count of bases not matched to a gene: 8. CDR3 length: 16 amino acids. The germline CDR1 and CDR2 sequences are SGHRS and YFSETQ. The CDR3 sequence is CASSSGQAQSTGELFF. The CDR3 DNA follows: TGCGCCAGCAGCTCGGGACAGGCCCAGAGCACCGGGGAGCTGTTTTTT. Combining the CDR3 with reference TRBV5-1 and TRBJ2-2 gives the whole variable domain KAGVTQTPRYLIKTRGQQVTLSCSPISGHRSVSWYQQTPGQGLQFLFEYFSETQRNKGNFPGRFSGRQFSNSRSEMNVSTLELGDSALYLCASSSGQAQSTGELFFGEGSRLTVL.

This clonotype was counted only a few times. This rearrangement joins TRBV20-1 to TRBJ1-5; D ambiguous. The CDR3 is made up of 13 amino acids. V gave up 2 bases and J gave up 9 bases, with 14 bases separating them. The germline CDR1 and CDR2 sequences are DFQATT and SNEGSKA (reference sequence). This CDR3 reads CSARMAGAGPQHF. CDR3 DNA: TGCAGTGCTAGAATGGCTGGCGCGGGGCCCCAGCATTTT.

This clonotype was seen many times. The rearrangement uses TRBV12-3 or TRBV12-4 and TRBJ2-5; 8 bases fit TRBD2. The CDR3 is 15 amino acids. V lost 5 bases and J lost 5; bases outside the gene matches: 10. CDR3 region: CASSPTGTSVETQYF. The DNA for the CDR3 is TGTGCCAGCAGTCCGACCGGGACTAGTGTGGAGACCCAGTACTTC.

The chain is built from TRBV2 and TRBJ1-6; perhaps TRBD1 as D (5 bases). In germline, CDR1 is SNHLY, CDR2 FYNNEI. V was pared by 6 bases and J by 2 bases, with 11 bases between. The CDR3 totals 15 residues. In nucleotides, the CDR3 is TGTGCCAGCAGCCCACTGACAGCCTATAATTCACCCCTCCACTTT. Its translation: CASSPLTAYNSPLHF.

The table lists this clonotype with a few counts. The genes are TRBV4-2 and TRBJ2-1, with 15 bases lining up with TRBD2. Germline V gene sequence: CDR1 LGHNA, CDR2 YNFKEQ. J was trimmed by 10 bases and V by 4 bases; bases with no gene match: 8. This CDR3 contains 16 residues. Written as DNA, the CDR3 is TGTGCCAGCAGCCGGACTAGCGGGAGGGCCGGCCCCGAGCAGTTCTTC. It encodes CASSRTSGRAGPEQFF.

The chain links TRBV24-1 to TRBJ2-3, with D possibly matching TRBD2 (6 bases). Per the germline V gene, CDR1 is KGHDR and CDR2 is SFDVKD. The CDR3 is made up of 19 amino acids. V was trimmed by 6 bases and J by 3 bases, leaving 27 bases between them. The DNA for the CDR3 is TGTGCCACCAGTCCGGGAAATCGAGCTGGGCGGGACTTGACAGATACGCAGTATTTT. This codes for CATSPGNRAGRDLTDTQYF.